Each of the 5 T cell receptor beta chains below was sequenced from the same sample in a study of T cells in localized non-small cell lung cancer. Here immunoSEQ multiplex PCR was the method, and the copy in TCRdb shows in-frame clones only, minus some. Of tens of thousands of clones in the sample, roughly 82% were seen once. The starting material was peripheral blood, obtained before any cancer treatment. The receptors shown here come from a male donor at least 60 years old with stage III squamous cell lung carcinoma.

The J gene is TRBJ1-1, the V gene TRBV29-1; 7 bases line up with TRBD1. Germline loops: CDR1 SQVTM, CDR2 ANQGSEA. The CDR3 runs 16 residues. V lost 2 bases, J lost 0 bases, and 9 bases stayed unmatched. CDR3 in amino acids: CSVELGTAYMNTEAFF. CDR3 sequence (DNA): TGCAGCGTTGAACTTGGGACAGCCTACATGAACACTGAAGCTTTCTTT.

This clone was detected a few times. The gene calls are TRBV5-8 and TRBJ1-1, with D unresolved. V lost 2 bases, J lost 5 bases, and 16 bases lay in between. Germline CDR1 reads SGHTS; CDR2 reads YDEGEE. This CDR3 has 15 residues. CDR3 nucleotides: TGTGCCAGCAGCTTAAGAGTTTTGTTAGGGACTGAAGCTTTCTTT. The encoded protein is CASSLRVLLGTEAFF.

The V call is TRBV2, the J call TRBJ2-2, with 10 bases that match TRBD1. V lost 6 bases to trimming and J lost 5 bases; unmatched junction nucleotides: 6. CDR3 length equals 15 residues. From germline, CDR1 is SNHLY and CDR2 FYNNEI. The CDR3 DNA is TGTGCCAGCAGAAAAGGACAGGGGGGAACCGGGGAGCTGTTTTTT. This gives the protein CASRKGQGGTGELFF.

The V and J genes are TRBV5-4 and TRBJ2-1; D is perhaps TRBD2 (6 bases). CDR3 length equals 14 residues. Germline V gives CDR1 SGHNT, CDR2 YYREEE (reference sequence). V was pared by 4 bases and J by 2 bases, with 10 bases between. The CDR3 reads CASSGTEAYNEQFF. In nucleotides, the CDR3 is TGTGCCAGCAGCGGGACTGAAGCCTACAATGAGCAGTTCTTC.

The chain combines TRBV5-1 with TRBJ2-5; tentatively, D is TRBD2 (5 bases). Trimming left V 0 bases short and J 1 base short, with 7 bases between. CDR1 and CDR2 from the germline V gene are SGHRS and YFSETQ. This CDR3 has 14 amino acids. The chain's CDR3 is CASSLESGQETQYF. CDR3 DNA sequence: TGCGCCAGCAGCTTGGAAAGCGGCCAAGAGACCCAGTACTTC. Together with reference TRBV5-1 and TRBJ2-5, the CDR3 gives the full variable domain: KAGVTQTPRYLIKTRGQQVTLSCSPISGHRSVSWYQQTPGQGLQFLFEYFSETQRNKGNFPGRFSGRQFSNSRSEMNVSTLELGDSALYLCASSLESGQETQYFGPGTRLLVL.